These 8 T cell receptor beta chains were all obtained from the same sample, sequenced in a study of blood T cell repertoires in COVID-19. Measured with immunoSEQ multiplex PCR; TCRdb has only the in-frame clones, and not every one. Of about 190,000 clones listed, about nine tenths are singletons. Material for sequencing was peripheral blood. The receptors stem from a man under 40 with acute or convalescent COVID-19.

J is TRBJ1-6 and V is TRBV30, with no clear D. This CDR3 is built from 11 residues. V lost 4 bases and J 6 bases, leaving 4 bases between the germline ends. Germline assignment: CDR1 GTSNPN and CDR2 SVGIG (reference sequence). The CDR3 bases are TGTGCCTGGACTCGTAATTCACCCCTCCACTTT. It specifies CAWTRNSPLHF.

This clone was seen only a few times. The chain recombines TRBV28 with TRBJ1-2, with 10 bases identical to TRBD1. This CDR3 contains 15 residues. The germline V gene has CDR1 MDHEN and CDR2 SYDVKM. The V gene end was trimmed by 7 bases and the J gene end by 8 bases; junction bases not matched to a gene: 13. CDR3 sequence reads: CASTPRDRGGRGYTF. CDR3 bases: TGTGCCAGCACCCCCCGGGACAGGGGTGGGAGGGGCTACACCTTC.

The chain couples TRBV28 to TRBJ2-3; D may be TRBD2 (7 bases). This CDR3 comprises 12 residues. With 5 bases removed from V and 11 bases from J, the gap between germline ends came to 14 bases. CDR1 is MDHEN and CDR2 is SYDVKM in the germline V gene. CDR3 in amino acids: CASSLNREGQYF. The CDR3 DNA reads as TGTGCCAGCAGTCTAAACAGGGAGGGGCAGTATTTT.

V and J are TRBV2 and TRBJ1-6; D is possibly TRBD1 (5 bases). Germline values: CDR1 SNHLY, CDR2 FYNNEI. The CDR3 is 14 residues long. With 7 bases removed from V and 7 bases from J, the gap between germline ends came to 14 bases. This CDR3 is CASIRDRANSPLHF. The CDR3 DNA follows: TGTGCCAGCATCAGGGATAGGGCGAATTCACCCCTCCACTTT.

The CDR3 spells CASSVWWVAGGNEQFF. The CDR3 coding sequence is TGTGCCAGCAGCGTATGGTGGGTAGCGGGTGGGAATGAGCAGTTCTTC. The chain joins TRBV9 to TRBJ2-1; 7 positions match TRBD2. The CDR3 sequence is 16 residues long. V was pared by 1 base and J by 7 bases, with 11 bases of the junction left unmatched. Per germline, CDR1 SGDLS and CDR2 YYNGEE.

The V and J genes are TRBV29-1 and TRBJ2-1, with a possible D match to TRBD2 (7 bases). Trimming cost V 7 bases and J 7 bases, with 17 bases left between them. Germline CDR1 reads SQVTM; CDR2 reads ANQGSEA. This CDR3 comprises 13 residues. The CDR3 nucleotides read TGCAGCGCCCGGGGGGCGGGAGTGAATGAGCAGTTCTTC. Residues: CSARGAGVNEQFF.

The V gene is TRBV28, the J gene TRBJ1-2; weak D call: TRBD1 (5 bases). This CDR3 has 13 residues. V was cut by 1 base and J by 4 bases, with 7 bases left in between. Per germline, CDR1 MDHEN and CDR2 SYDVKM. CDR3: CASSLLGGYGYTF. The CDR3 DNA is TGTGCCAGCAGTTTATTGGGGGGCTATGGCTACACCTTC.

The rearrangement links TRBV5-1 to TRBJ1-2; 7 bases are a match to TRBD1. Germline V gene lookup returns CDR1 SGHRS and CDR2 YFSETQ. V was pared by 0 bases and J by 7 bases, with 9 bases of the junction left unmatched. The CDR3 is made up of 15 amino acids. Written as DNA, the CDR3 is TGCGCCAGCAGCTTGGAGTTTCCCAGGGGGAGTGGCTACACCTTC. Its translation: CASSLEFPRGSGYTF.